This T cell receptor (beta chain) was recovered during a study of cytomegalovirus exposure and HLA in healthy donors. Study observations and caveats: Rarity marked most TCR sequences, yet some public TCRs occurred in many donors. A later analysis found first-cohort TCR clusters tended to co-occur in the approximately 110 validation repertoires. The study labeled approximately 150 TCR beta chains cytomegalovirus-associated.

Concerning this clone itself: The antigen is not known.

The CDR3 sequence is 15 residues long. Trimming removed 1 base from V and 3 bases from J; junction bases left unmatched: 0. CDR1 is SGHNT and CDR2 is YENEEA in the germline V gene. Here immunoSEQ multiplex PCR was the method, and the copy in TCRdb shows in-frame clones only, minus some. This table holds roughly 49,000 clones, 94% found once. The sequence was obtained from a young woman in good health and CMV-seropositive. The rearrangement links TRBV11-3 to TRBJ2-1; 10 nucleotides match TRBD1. The sequencing sample was made of PBMCs. The CDR3 protein is CASSLGDRGYNEQFF. CDR3 nucleotides: TGTGCCAGCAGCTTAGGGGACAGGGGCTACAATGAGCAGTTCTTC.